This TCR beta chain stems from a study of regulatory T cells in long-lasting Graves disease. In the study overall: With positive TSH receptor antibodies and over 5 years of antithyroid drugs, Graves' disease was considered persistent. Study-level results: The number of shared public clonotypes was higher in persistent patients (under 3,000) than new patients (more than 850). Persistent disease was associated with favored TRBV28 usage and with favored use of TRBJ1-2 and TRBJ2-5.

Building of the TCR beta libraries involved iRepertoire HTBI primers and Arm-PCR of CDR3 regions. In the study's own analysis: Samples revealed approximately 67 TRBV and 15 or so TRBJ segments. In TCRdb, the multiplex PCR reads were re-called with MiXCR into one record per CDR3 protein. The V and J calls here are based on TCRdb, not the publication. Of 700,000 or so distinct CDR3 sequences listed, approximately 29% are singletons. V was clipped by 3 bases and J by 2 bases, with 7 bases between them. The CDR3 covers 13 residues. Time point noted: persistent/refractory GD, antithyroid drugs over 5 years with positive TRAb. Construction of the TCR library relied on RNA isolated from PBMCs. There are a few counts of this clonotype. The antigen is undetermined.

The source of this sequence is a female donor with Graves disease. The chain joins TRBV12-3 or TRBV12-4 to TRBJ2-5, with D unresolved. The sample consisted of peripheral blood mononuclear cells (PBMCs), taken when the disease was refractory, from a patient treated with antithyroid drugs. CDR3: CASSFMQQETQYF. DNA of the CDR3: TGTGCCAGCAGTTTTATGCAGCAAGAGACCCAGTACTTC.